A single sample is the source of the 11 T cell receptor beta chains below, sequenced in a study of post-analysis software for immune sequencing data. Points from the study as a whole: Compared with controls, patients had more of five TRBV segments, including TRBV5-6, TRBV5-1 and TRBV20-1.

No antigen is known for these receptors. Unique-molecular-identifier-tagged TCR beta cDNA libraries were used. TCRdb reprocessed the PCR reads with MiXCR, giving one entry per CDR3 protein. The profile shows about 770,000 distinct CDR3 sequences, around 46% of them singletons. The sample taken for sequencing was blood. The source is a girl aged 10 to 17 with multiple sclerosis.

The chain links TRBV20-1 to TRBJ2-1, with a weak D call TRBD2 (6 bases). CDR1 and CDR2 from the germline V gene are DFQATT and SNEGSKA (reference sequence). CDR3 length equals 13 residues. Trimming removed 5 bases at V and 13 bases at J, with 21 bases between. The CDR3 protein is CSAGKRAKGTQFF. As DNA, the CDR3 is TGCAGTGCTGGAAAGCGGGCGAAGGGGACCCAGTTCTTC.

This clonotype was observed at least ten times. The chain carries TRBV28 and TRBJ2-5; TRBD2 aligns across 13 bases. In germline, CDR1 is MDHEN, CDR2 SYDVKM. CDR3 length equals 16 residues. Trimming took 6 bases from V and 5 from J; bases not matched to a gene: 9. CDR3 sequence: CASSPGLAGVGETQYF. CDR3 DNA: TGTGCCAGCAGCCCAGGACTAGCGGGAGTAGGGGAGACCCAGTACTTC.

The chain links TRBV12-3 or TRBV12-4 to TRBJ2-1, with D possibly matching TRBD2 (5 bases). This CDR3 has 15 amino acids. Trimming took 7 bases from V and 6 from J, leaving 19 bases between them. The CDR3 nucleotides read TGTGCCAGCAACCCCCTCCCGGGGAGCGTCAATGAGCAGTTCTTC. Amino acid sequence: CASNPLPGSVNEQFF.

In the case of this clonotype: Given a much more abundant clone one base away, this may be a read error. V usage is TRBV6-5 and J usage is TRBJ2-1, with 10 nucleotides matching TRBD2. With V trimmed by 5 bases and J by 13 bases, 8 bases remained unmatched. The germline V gene has CDR1 MNHEY and CDR2 SVGAGI. The CDR3 length is 13 residues. CDR3 region: CASSETSGETQFF. Written as DNA, the CDR3 is TGTGCCAGCAGTGAAACTAGCGGGGAGACCCAGTTCTTC.

The table lists this clonotype with a count of one. V and J are TRBV6-5 and TRBJ2-5; no firm D call. The J call may be incorrect, as the DNA end agrees better with TRBJ2-7. The CDR3 extends over 15 amino acids. The germline V gene encodes CDR1 MNHEY and CDR2 SVGAGI. Here the CDR3 DNA reads TGTGCCAGCAGTCCCGGATGGGTCCACCTATACGAGCAGTACTTC. This encodes CASSPGWVHLYEQYF.

V and J are TRBV9 and TRBJ2-1; 7 nucleotides match TRBD2. The J segment lost 8 bases and the V segment lost 0 bases, leaving 5 bases of the junction unmatched. Germline V lookup: CDR1 SGDLS, CDR2 YYNGEE. CDR3 length equals 14 residues. This CDR3 reads CASSVGGLVDEQFF. The CDR3 DNA follows: TGTGCCAGCAGCGTAGGTGGACTAGTCGATGAGCAGTTCTTC.

This clonotype was observed a few times. This chain joins TRBV7-2 and TRBJ2-3, with TRBD2 identical over 13 bases. The V and J ends lost 5 bases and 4 bases, in that order; junction bases with no gene match: 6. Per germline, CDR1 SGHTA and CDR2 FQGNSA. CDR3 size: 16 residues. The chain's CDR3 is CASSITSGRAPDTQYF. The CDR3 DNA is TGTGCCAGCAGCATAACTAGCGGGAGGGCCCCAGATACGCAGTATTTT. The full variable domain, in which reference TRBV7-2 and TRBJ2-3 provide the parts outside the CDR3, is GAGVSQSPSNKVTEKGKDVELRCDPISGHTALYWYRQSLGQGLEFLIYFQGNSAPDKSGLPSDRFSAERTGGSVSTLTIQRTQQEDSAVYLCASSITSGRAPDTQYFGPGTRLTVL.

This chain connects TRBV25-1 to TRBJ2-5, with a tentative D call TRBD2 (6 bases). Germline V lookup: CDR1 MGHDK, CDR2 SYGVNS. Trimming pared 4 bases from V and 1 base from J, leaving 13 bases between. The CDR3 covers 15 residues. CDR3 residues: CASSAGGFFQETQYF. CDR3 bases: TGTGCCAGCAGTGCCGGAGGGTTCTTCCAAGAGACCCAGTACTTC.

The rearrangement links TRBV5-1 to TRBJ2-7; D gene ambiguous. CDR3 length: 15 amino acids. V lost 1 base and J lost 3, with 14 bases in between. From germline, CDR1 is SGHRS and CDR2 YFSETQ. The CDR3 DNA is TGCGCCAGCAGCTTGCTAGTAGGCAGCCTCTACGAGCAGTACTTC. Protein product: CASSLLVGSLYEQYF.

The rearrangement joins TRBV10-3 to TRBJ2-7, with D maybe TRBD2 (7 bases). Trimming removed 6 bases from V and 4 bases from J, with 13 bases in between. This CDR3 has 13 amino acids. Germline V lookup: CDR1 ENHRY, CDR2 SYGVKD. CDR3 sequence: CAIRAGHTYEQYF. In DNA, the CDR3 is TGTGCCATCAGAGCGGGACACACTTACGAGCAGTACTTC.

The chain employs TRBV12-3 or TRBV12-4 and TRBJ1-2; 9 nucleotides line up with TRBD1. The V gene end was trimmed by 5 bases and the J gene end by 3 bases; junction bases not matched to a gene: 10. The CDR3 loop spans 16 amino acids. For the CDR3, the DNA is TGTGCCAGCAGTAGAACCGGGACAGGGTTTGACTATGGCTACACCTTC. It translates to CASSRTGTGFDYGYTF.